Listed below are T cell receptor beta chains from one sample, sequenced in a study of CD8+ T cells in alopecia areata. The protocol was immunoSEQ multiplex PCR, while the TCRdb copy is restricted to in-frame clones and leaves out a portion. The data hold approximately 140,000 clones, with 86% observed a single time. The input for sequencing was CD8+ T cells sorted from blood, taken at week 4, from a patient treated with tofacitinib. These receptors were collected from a human donor with alopecia areata. CDR3s leave out the opening cysteine and the closing phenylalanine or tryptophan.

j_call v_call cdr3_aa
TRBJ2-1 TRBV6-5 ASSYVAGVYNEQF
TRBJ1-2 TRBV27 ASSLGPGQGSGYT
TRBJ2-6 TRBV9 ASSVASGANVLT
TRBJ2-3 TRBV9 ASSVLPGSADTQY
TRBJ2-3 TRBV29-1 SVEGQGVDTQY
TRBJ1-2 TRBV27 ASSPAWGAYGYT
TRBJ1-5 TRBV10-3 ASSYSGTGNQPQH
TRBJ1-1 TRBV7-4 ASSLPTVGQVNAEAF
TRBJ2-7 TRBV10-3 AIGDSSSSYEQY
TRBJ2-6 TRBV27 ASTSLPARGGANVLT
TRBJ2-1 TRBV6-5 ASSYSPNEQF
TRBJ1-2 TRBV7-9 ASSFPGTYGYT
TRBJ2-5 TRBV11-2 ASSLRAGRLEETQY
TRBJ2-7 TRBV30 AWSLGDSYEQY
TRBJ2-7 TRBV5-4 ASSGGGTPQYEQY
TRBJ1-2 TRBV5-6 ASSGVDPSYGYT
TRBJ2-3 TRBV27 ASSFSGTGSPQDTQY
TRBJ2-3 TRBV30 AWSVGGTISTDTQY
TRBJ1-2 TRBV30 AWGQGITYGYT
TRBJ1-1 TRBV7-9 ASSSQGGEAF
TRBJ2-1 TRBV7-6 ASSLGEDYLSSYNEQF
TRBJ2-3 TRBV19 ASSIGTDTQY
TRBJ2-3 TRBV27 ASRGVADTQY
TRBJ2-7 TRBV25-1 ASRGAYEQY
TRBJ2-5 TRBV29-1 SVEDLGGTQY
TRBJ2-7 TRBV13 ASSLGGTGDPEQY
TRBJ2-6 TRBV4-1 ASSHWLRDTSWGGANVLT
TRBJ1-1 TRBV11-2 ASSFRSTEAF
TRBJ1-1 TRBV7-7 ASSLVFGSEAF
TRBJ2-5 TRBV7-9 ASSPRDRRQETQY
TRBJ2-7 TRBV29-1 SVGLGQAAFYEQY
TRBJ2-3 TRBV10-1 ASSGVRERGTDTQY
TRBJ1-1 TRBV29-1 SVRRVGLNTEAF
TRBJ2-3 TRBV7-2 ASSLLRLSGVWTDTQY
TRBJ2-2 TRBV9 ASSRDIFETGELF
TRBJ2-2 TRBV27 ASSKGGLRELF
TRBJ1-5 TRBV4-2 ASSQDTGGGNQPQH